Presented here are 11 T cell receptor beta chains from one specimen sequenced in a study of beta chain features in type 1 diabetes. Expressed TCRB transcripts got sequenced, as all isolated RNA was reverse transcribed. The table came from immunoSEQ multiplex PCR; TCRdb's copy has only in-frame clones and leaves some out. The table includes some 150,000 clones, over 8.5% detected once. The specimen was central memory CD4+ T cells from blood. The receptors derive from a man between 18 and 35 years old in good health.

This clone appeared a few times. This sequence joins TRBV28 and TRBJ1-1; D not certain. In germline, CDR1 is MDHEN, CDR2 SYDVKM. V was clipped by 8 bases and J by 5 bases, with 9 bases between them. This CDR3 region has 11 residues. The CDR3: CASQLRTEAFF. CDR3 nucleotides: TGTGCCAGCCAGTTGAGGACTGAAGCTTTCTTT.

This rearrangement joins TRBV30 to TRBJ1-4, with D maybe TRBD1 (5 bases). Between the trimmed V and J ends, which lost 1 base and 7 bases, there was a span of 13 bases. The CDR3 has 14 amino acids. The germline gives CDR1 GTSNPN, CDR2 SVGIG (reference sequence). The CDR3 DNA follows: TGTGCCTGGAGTGGTGTTAGGGGACGTGAAAAACTGTTTTTT. It specifies CAWSGVRGREKLFF.

The CDR3 is CATGRHTEAFF. The CDR3 DNA follows: TGTGCAACCGGAAGACACACTGAAGCTTTCTTT. The rearrangement joins TRBV6-6 to TRBJ1-1; no clear D gene. The CDR3 loop spans 11 amino acids. Germline CDR1 and CDR2: MNHNY and SVGAGI (reference sequence).

The chain is built from TRBV27 and TRBJ2-7, with D possibly being TRBD2 (5 bases). Germline lookup yields CDR1 MNHEY and CDR2 SMNVEV (reference sequence). Trimming took 5 bases from V and 4 from J, leaving 15 bases between them. The CDR3 is 14 residues long. Here the CDR3 DNA reads TGTGCCAGCAGTCCAAGCGGATACGCGTACGAGCAGTACTTC. It specifies CASSPSGYAYEQYF.

This clone was seen only a few times. CDR3 region: CSAARVGTEAFF. The CDR3, as DNA: TGCAGCGCTGCTCGGGTAGGCACTGAAGCTTTCTTT. V is TRBV29-1 and J is TRBJ1-1, with D hard to call. The V gene's germline CDR1 is SQVTM and CDR2 ANQGSEA. This CDR3 is 12 amino acids long. The V end lost 7 bases, the J end lost 4 bases, and 13 bases lay between the germline ends.

A few counts support this clone. This chain uses TRBV5-1 with TRBJ1-6, with D possibly being TRBD1 (5 bases). Germline CDR1 reads SGHRS; CDR2 reads YFSETQ. Trimming left V 0 bases short and J 8 bases short, with 9 bases between. The CDR3 runs 14 residues. This CDR3 is CASSLGQIDSPLHF. The CDR3 DNA sequence: TGCGCCAGCAGCTTGGGACAGATTGATTCACCCCTCCACTTT.

On this clone itself: This may come from a read error, since a much larger clone is one base off. The V gene is TRBV7-6, the J gene TRBJ1-1; D is ambiguous. There are 13 residues in the CDR3. The germline gives CDR1 SGHVS, CDR2 FNYEAQ. The V end lost 2 bases, the J end lost 1 base, and 5 bases lay between the germline ends. The CDR3: CASSLNQNTEAFF. CDR3 DNA: TGTGCCAGCAGCTTAAACCAGAACACTGAAGCTTTCTTT.

This clone has only a few counts. The chain links TRBV7-2 to TRBJ1-5; no clear D. The V and J ends lost 1 base and 7 bases respectively, with 8 bases between them. This CDR3 has 13 residues. Germline V gives CDR1 SGHTA, CDR2 FQGNSA. The CDR3 DNA is TGTGCCAGCAGCTTAGGCGAGAGGCAGCCCCAGCATTTT. It translates to CASSLGERQPQHF.

The chain has TRBV4-3 and TRBJ2-1; D uncertain. With 2 bases removed from V and 9 bases from J, the gap between germline ends came to 11 bases. Germline V gene data show CDR1 as LGHNA and CDR2 as YSLEER. The CDR3 sequence is 13 residues long. The CDR3 nucleotides are TGCGCCAGCAGCCAAAGTCTAAGTGGTGAGCAGTTCTTC. Protein sequence: CASSQSLSGEQFF.

The rearrangement joins TRBV5-1 to TRBJ2-3, with 7 positions matching TRBD1. After removal of 3 bases from V and 2 bases from J, the junction contained 6 bases not matched to a gene. Germline CDR1 and CDR2: SGHRS and YFSETQ. This CDR3 is built from 15 residues. CDR3: CASSWDRPFTDTQYF. The DNA for the CDR3 is TGCGCCAGCAGCTGGGACAGACCTTTCACAGATACGCAGTATTTT.

This rearrangement joins TRBV15 to TRBJ1-4; 9 bases map to TRBD1. Germline CDR1 LNHNV, CDR2 YYDKDF (reference sequence). The CDR3 is 15 amino acids. Trimming removed 5 bases from V and 10 bases from J; junction bases left unmatched: 11. CDR3 residues: CATSRDRVSAGKLFF. The CDR3 DNA reads TGTGCCACCAGCCGGGACAGGGTATCGGCTGGAAAACTGTTTTTT. The full variable domain, rest sourced from reference TRBV15 and TRBJ1-4, is DAMVIQNPRYQVTQFGKPVTLSCSQTLNHNVMYWYQQKSSQAPKLLFHYYDKDFNNEADTPDNFQSRRPNTSFCFLDIRSPGLGDTAMYLCATSRDRVSAGKLFFGSGTQLSVL.